One TCR beta chain is described in this entry. Its antigen is currently unknown. With a much larger clone just one base away, this may be a read error. The data are from a study of T cell repertoires in cytomegalovirus infection. Background on the study: In the study, CMV epitopes included recently identified HLA-C-restricted and well-studied HLA-B-restricted ones. In public TCR beta signatures, there were indications of both CMV infection and matching HLA type. The study's findings and limits: It was HLA-C-restricted CMV-specific TCR beta clonotypes that dominated the response ex vivo.

MiXCR, run by TCRdb on the reads, gives a single entry per CDR3 protein. The sample includes approximately 1,000,000 distinct CDR3 sequences, around 29% of them seen just once. CDR3 length: 14 amino acids. The germline CDR1 and CDR2 sequences are SGHTA and FQGNSA. The chain joins TRBV7-2 to TRBJ2-3, with 7 bases fitting TRBD2. The source is a human donor in good health (CMV status not recorded). Some clones in this sample may be carry-over from other donors' samples. Here the sequenced sample was cultured CD8+ T cells from PBMCs, taken from culture after CMV antigen stimulation. The CDR3 nucleotides read TGTGTCAGCAGCCCGACTAGCTACACAGATACGCAGTATTTT. Its translation: CVSSPTSYTDTQYF.